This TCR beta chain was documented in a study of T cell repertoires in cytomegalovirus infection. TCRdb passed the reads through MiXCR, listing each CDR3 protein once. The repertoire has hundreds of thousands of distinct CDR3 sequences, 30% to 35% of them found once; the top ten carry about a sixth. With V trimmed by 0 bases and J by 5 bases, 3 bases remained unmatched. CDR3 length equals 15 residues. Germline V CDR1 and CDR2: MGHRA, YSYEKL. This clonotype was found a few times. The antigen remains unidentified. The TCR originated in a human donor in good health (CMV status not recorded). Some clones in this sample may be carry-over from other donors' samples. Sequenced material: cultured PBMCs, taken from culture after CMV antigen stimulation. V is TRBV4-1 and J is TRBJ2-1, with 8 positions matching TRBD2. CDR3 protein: CASSQEAGDDNEQFF. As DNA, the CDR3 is TGCGCCAGCAGCCAAGAAGCGGGAGACGACAATGAGCAGTTCTTC.